This TCR beta chain was profiled in a study of blood T cells in healthy people across ages. The V and J ends lost 3 bases and 1 base respectively, with 16 bases between them. CDR1 and CDR2 from the germline V gene are MNHNY and SVGAGI (reference sequence). This CDR3 is 17 amino acids long. The authors ran a second PCR of roughly 7 to 11 cycles using a sample-barcoded 5' primer and a J-beta primer mix. TCRdb reprocessed the 5' RACE reads via MiXCR and lists one record per CDR3 protein. The sample lists roughly 800,000 distinct CDR3 sequences, 58% occurring once. The sequence derives from a man aged 25 to 45 in good health. The V gene is TRBV6-6, the J gene TRBJ2-4; possible D gene TRBD2, 6 bases. The sample was blood. DNA for the CDR3: TGTGCCAGCAGTTATTCGATGGCAGGGAGGGCCAAAAACATTCAGTACTTC. Its protein product is CASSYSMAGRAKNIQYF.